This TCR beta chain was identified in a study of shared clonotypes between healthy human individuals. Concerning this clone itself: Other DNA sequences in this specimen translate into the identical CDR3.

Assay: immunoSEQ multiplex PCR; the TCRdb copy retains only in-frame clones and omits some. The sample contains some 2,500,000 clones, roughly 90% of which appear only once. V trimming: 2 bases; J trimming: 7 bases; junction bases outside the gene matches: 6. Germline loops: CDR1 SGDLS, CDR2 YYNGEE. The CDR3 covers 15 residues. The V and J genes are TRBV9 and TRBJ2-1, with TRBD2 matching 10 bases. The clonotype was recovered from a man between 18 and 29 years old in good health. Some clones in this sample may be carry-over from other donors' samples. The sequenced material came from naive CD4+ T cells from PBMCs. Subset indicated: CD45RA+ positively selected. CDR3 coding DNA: TGTGCCAGCAGCGTTGCAAGCGGGAGGGCGAATGAGCAGTTCTTC. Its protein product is CASSVASGRANEQFF.